Following are 30 T cell receptor beta chains from one sample sequenced in a study of T cells in Graves' hyperthyroidism and ophthalmopathy. The CDR3 regions of TCR beta were amplified from RNA transcripts. First-round RT-PCR of the TCR CDR3 relied on the HTBI primer set. TCRdb reprocessed the multiplex PCR reads with MiXCR, giving one entry per CDR3 protein. The data show about 300,000 distinct CDR3 sequences, roughly a fifth seen once. Input material: blood. The receptors were gathered from a man in his fifties or sixties with Graves' ophthalmopathy.

The J gene is TRBJ2-1, the V gene TRBV5-5, with 10 bases that match TRBD2. CDR3 length: 15 amino acids. Trimming at V came to 1 base and at J to 7 bases, leaving 5 bases not matched to a gene. Germline lookup yields CDR1 SGHKS and CDR2 YYEKEE (reference sequence). Here the CDR3 reads CASSLLVSGGNEQFF. In DNA, the CDR3 is TGTGCCAGCAGCTTGTTAGTTAGCGGGGGGAATGAGCAGTTCTTC.

This clonotype occurred many times. The chain links TRBV20-1 to TRBJ2-5, with TRBD1 matching over 8 bases. CDR3 size: 18 residues. V was clipped by 0 bases and J by 2 bases; unmatched bases: 14. CDR1 and CDR2 (germline): DFQATT, SNEGSKA (reference sequence). The CDR3 bases are TGCAGTGCTAGAGATCGGACAGGGCCCACCCTCCTACAAGAGACCCAGTACTTC. This sequence encodes CSARDRTGPTLLQETQYF.

This clonotype was recorded many times. CDR3 amino acids: CASSGQGKLFF. For the CDR3, the DNA is TGTGCCAGCAGCGGACAGGGAAAACTGTTTTTT. This chain joins TRBV2 and TRBJ1-4; 8 bases align to TRBD1. CDR1 is SNHLY and CDR2 is FYNNEI in the germline V gene. The CDR3 loop spans 11 amino acids. V lost 6 bases and J lost 10; bases outside the gene matches: 1.

This clonotype was observed a handful of times. The chain links TRBV5-5 to TRBJ1-4; D is uncertain. V lost 6 bases to trimming and J lost 2 bases, with 11 bases between them. The germline V gene encodes CDR1 SGHKS and CDR2 YYEKEE (reference sequence). The CDR3 spans 14 residues. For the CDR3, the DNA is TGTGCCAGCATGGCGTCGGGGACTAATGAAAAACTGTTTTTT. Encoded protein: CASMASGTNEKLFF.

This clonotype has at least ten counts. The CDR3 DNA sequence: TGCGCCAGCAGCTTCGGACACTCGGCCTACGAGCAGTACTTC. Translated: CASSFGHSAYEQYF. This rearrangement joins TRBV5-1 to TRBJ2-7, with D perhaps TRBD1 (5 bases). Germline V gene sequence: CDR1 SGHRS, CDR2 YFSETQ. The CDR3 sequence is 14 residues long. V lost 2 bases, J lost 2 bases, and 11 bases lay in between.

This clonotype came up many times. The chain recombines TRBV3-1 with TRBJ2-1; TRBD2 aligns across 14 bases. The CDR3 runs 17 residues. Germline V gene lookup returns CDR1 LGHDT and CDR2 YNNKEL (reference sequence). Trimming cost V 1 base and J 7 bases; bases outside gene matches: 6. The CDR3 loop is CASSQGLAGGPENEQFF. As DNA, the CDR3 is TGTGCCAGCAGCCAAGGACTAGCGGGAGGGCCGGAGAATGAGCAGTTCTTC.

The chain employs TRBV24-1 and TRBJ2-5; D is unclear. The CDR3 has 15 amino acids. V lost 2 bases and J lost 5, with 14 bases in between. Germline CDR1 is KGHDR and CDR2 is SFDVKD. The CDR3 spells CATSDSLSVTETQYF. In nucleotides, the CDR3 is TGTGCCACCAGTGATTCCCTGAGTGTTACGGAGACCCAGTACTTC.

This clonotype was recorded at least ten times. The chain couples TRBV3-1 to TRBJ2-5; TRBD2 is a possible D gene (6 bases). This CDR3 has 15 residues. CDR1 is LGHDT and CDR2 is YNNKEL in the germline V gene (reference sequence). V was pared by 3 bases and J by 5 bases, with 16 bases between. The CDR3 nucleotides are TGTGCCAGCAGCCACTCCCCCTCTAGCGTGGAGACCCAGTACTTC. This translates into CASSHSPSSVETQYF.

J is TRBJ2-1 and V is TRBV6-1; D is perhaps TRBD2 (5 bases). Germline V gene data show CDR1 as MNHNS and CDR2 as SASEGT. This CDR3 contains 9 residues. Trimming took 11 bases from V and 10 from J, leaving 9 bases between them. CDR3 protein: CACSGEQFF. In DNA form, the CDR3 reads TGTGCCTGCTCGGGAGAGCAGTTCTTC.

The chain recombines TRBV11-2 with TRBJ2-2; TRBD2 aligns across 7 bases. CDR3 length equals 17 residues. The germline CDR1 and CDR2 sequences are SGHAT and FQNNGV. J gave up 1 base and V 1 base, and 6 bases lay outside the gene matches. The CDR3 is CASSLVVAGRNTGELFF. CDR3 nucleotides: TGTGCCAGCAGCTTAGTGGTAGCGGGTCGGAACACCGGGGAGCTGTTTTTT.

This clonotype was detected ten times or more. V is TRBV2 and J is TRBJ1-1; no clear D. The CDR3 has 16 amino acids. The V and J ends lost 2 bases and 0 bases respectively, with 13 bases between them. Germline loops: CDR1 SNHLY, CDR2 FYNNEI. The CDR3 loop is CASSESVVAMNTEAFF. In DNA, the CDR3 is TGTGCCAGCAGTGAAAGTGTGGTGGCGATGAACACTGAAGCTTTCTTT.

There are many counts of this clonotype. The chain uses TRBV30 and TRBJ1-1; possible D gene TRBD1, 6 bases. V lost 3 bases and J 2 bases, leaving 10 bases between the germline ends. The germline CDR1 and CDR2 sequences are GTSNPN and SVGIG (reference sequence). This CDR3 region has 13 residues. This CDR3 is CAWSEGDNTEAFF. CDR3 sequence (DNA): TGTGCCTGGAGCGAGGGGGATAACACTGAAGCTTTCTTT.

The chain links TRBV30 to TRBJ1-3; 7 bases agree with TRBD1. The trim removed 8 bases at V and 1 base at J, leaving 8 bases unmatched. The CDR3 extends over 14 amino acids. Germline lookup yields CDR1 GTSNPN and CDR2 SVGIG (reference sequence). CDR3 sequence: CAGRGGSSGNTIYF. CDR3 DNA: TGTGCCGGTAGAGGGGGCTCGTCTGGAAACACCATATATTTT.

Many counts were recorded for this clonotype. The chain joins TRBV30 to TRBJ1-2; D gene uncertain. Trimming stripped 1 base from V and 5 bases from J, with 14 bases between. The CDR3 spans 14 residues. The germline V gene encodes CDR1 GTSNPN and CDR2 SVGIG (reference sequence). The CDR3 bases are TGTGCCTGGAGTGAGGGCCACACGGGGTATGGCTACACCTTC. It translates to CAWSEGHTGYGYTF.

Details on this clonotype: A read error may explain this, as a much larger clone is one base away. The rearrangement uses TRBV7-3 and TRBJ2-1; D gene uncertain. The ends were cut back, 1 base at V and 6 bases at J, with 4 bases in the middle. Germline CDR1 and CDR2: SGHTA and FQGTGA. The CDR3 length is 12 residues. CDR3 DNA: TGTGCCAGCAGCTTAATGAGCAATGAGCAGTTCTTC. This gives the protein CASSLMSNEQFF.

This clonotype was counted a few times. This sequence joins TRBV7-9 and TRBJ1-6, with D perhaps TRBD1 (6 bases). Germline V lookup: CDR1 SEHNR, CDR2 FQNEAQ (reference sequence). The CDR3 is 13 residues long. Trimming pared 1 base from V and 14 bases from J, leaving 12 bases between. The CDR3 sequence: CASSLEQGPTLHF. CDR3 DNA: TGTGCCAGCAGCTTAGAACAGGGTCCAACCCTCCACTTT.

J is TRBJ2-1 and V is TRBV10-3; D is unclear. The CDR3 is 14 amino acids. Looked up from germline, CDR1 is ENHRY and CDR2 is SYGVKD. Trimming took 6 bases from V and 2 from J, leaving 11 bases between them. The CDR3 is CAIRTSGPYNEQFF. The CDR3 DNA sequence: TGTGCCATCAGAACTTCAGGCCCCTACAATGAGCAGTTCTTC.

The V call is TRBV9, the J call TRBJ2-5; 7 bases map to TRBD1. V lost 3 bases, J lost 3 bases, and 8 bases stayed unmatched. Germline V gene lookup returns CDR1 SGDLS and CDR2 YYNGEE. The CDR3 covers 15 residues. CDR3 sequence (DNA): TGTGCCAGCAGCGGCAGGGGGTCAGGGGAAGAGACCCAGTACTTC. This codes for CASSGRGSGEETQYF.

J is TRBJ2-6 and V is TRBV19; D is ambiguous. CDR1 LNHDA and CDR2 SQIVND come from the germline V gene (reference sequence). V lost 1 base to trimming and J lost 0 bases, with 4 bases between them. CDR3 length: 15 amino acids. This CDR3 reads CASSIGSSGANVLTF. CDR3 nucleotide sequence: TGTGCCAGTAGTATAGGCAGCTCTGGGGCCAACGTCCTGACTTTC.

This clonotype has only one observation. This sequence may be a read error, since a much larger clone differs from it by one base. V usage is TRBV6-2 or TRBV6-3 and J usage is TRBJ1-1, with 7 bases aligning to TRBD1. Germline V CDR1 and CDR2: MNHEY, SVGEGT. Trimming at V came to 6 bases and at J to 4 bases, leaving 11 bases not matched to a gene. The CDR3 consists of 15 residues. This chain's CDR3 is CASRETTGMTTEAFF. CDR3 in DNA: TGTGCCAGCAGAGAAACGACAGGGATGACCACTGAAGCTTTCTTT.

This CDR3 is CATGTGANYGYTF. The CDR3 bases are TGTGCCACAGGGACAGGAGCTAACTATGGCTACACCTTC. The genes are TRBV10-3 and TRBJ1-2; 8 bases are shared with TRBD1. Looked up from germline, CDR1 is ENHRY and CDR2 is SYGVKD. The V and J ends lost 10 bases and 0 bases, in that order; junction bases with no gene match: 4. The CDR3 has 13 amino acids.

The rearrangement joins TRBV10-3 to TRBJ2-5; perhaps TRBD1 as D (6 bases). The germline gives CDR1 ENHRY, CDR2 SYGVKD. Trimming shortened V by 4 bases and J by 5 bases, and 11 bases separated the two germline ends. The length of the CDR3 is 13 residues. In DNA, the CDR3 is TGTGCCATCAGTGTAGACAGGTCCGAGACCCAGTACTTC. Translating it yields CAISVDRSETQYF.

The J gene is TRBJ2-7, the V gene TRBV5-1, with a weak D call TRBD2 (6 bases). The V end lost 0 bases, the J end lost 0 bases, and 13 bases lay between the germline ends. From germline, CDR1 is SGHRS and CDR2 YFSETQ. The CDR3 length is 16 residues. The CDR3 nucleotides are TGCGCCAGCAGCTTGGCTTTGGACGGGAGCTCCTACGAGCAGTACTTC. It specifies CASSLALDGSSYEQYF.

Many counts were recorded for this clonotype. This chain uses TRBV2 with TRBJ1-2, with 9 nucleotides matching TRBD1. The trim removed 4 bases at V and 2 bases at J, leaving 8 bases unmatched. Germline CDR1 and CDR2: SNHLY and FYNNEI. The CDR3 has 16 residues. The CDR3 protein is CASSVAEQGANYGYTF. CDR3 in DNA: TGTGCCAGCAGTGTCGCTGAACAGGGGGCAAACTATGGCTACACCTTC.

At least ten counts were recorded for this clonotype. The J gene is TRBJ1-1, the V gene TRBV20-1; a weak D match, TRBD1 (5 bases). The length of the CDR3 is 12 residues. V was shortened by 2 bases and J by 4 bases, with 8 bases between the two germline ends. Germline V lookup: CDR1 DFQATT, CDR2 SNEGSKA (reference sequence). The CDR3 coding sequence is TGCAGTGCTAGACAGGGTGGCACTGAAGCTTTCTTT. It is translated as CSARQGGTEAFF.

The V and J genes are TRBV6-2 or TRBV6-3 and TRBJ2-7, with D uncertain. CDR3 length: 14 residues. CDR1 and CDR2 from the germline V gene are MNHEY and SVGEGT. V lost 2 bases and J lost 4, with 12 bases in between. The CDR3 sequence: CASSYAGRTYEQYF. CDR3 sequence (DNA): TGTGCCAGCAGTTACGCAGGCCGCACTTACGAGCAGTACTTC.

The chain has TRBV24-1 and TRBJ1-2; D is possibly TRBD1 (6 bases). The V end lost 5 bases, the J end lost 2 bases, and 14 bases lay between the germline ends. Germline values: CDR1 KGHDR, CDR2 SFDVKD. This CDR3 has 15 residues. CDR3 sequence reads: CATSAVGGRNYGYTF. The DNA for the CDR3 is TGTGCCACCAGTGCCGTGGGGGGCAGGAACTATGGCTACACCTTC.

In this sample, this clonotype turned up a few times. CDR3 region: CAWRAETEAFF. The CDR3 nucleotides read TGTGCCTGGAGGGCGGAGACTGAAGCTTTCTTT. The genes are TRBV30 and TRBJ1-1; D is unclear. V lost 3 bases and J 5 bases, leaving 7 bases between the germline ends. This CDR3 contains 11 residues. Germline V CDR1 and CDR2: GTSNPN, SVGIG (reference sequence).

A few counts support this clonotype. The chain links TRBV28 to TRBJ1-2, with 9 bases matching TRBD1. The CDR3 is made up of 14 amino acids. Trimming cost V 4 bases and J 8 bases; bases outside gene matches: 8. The germline gives CDR1 MDHEN, CDR2 SYDVKM. The CDR3: CASSSNRGLGGYTF. The CDR3 DNA reads TGTGCCAGCAGTTCTAACAGGGGGCTCGGGGGCTACACCTTC.

The chain couples TRBV4-3 to TRBJ2-7, with TRBD1 matching over 7 bases. Germline CDR1 reads LGHNA; CDR2 reads YSLEER. The CDR3 sequence is 15 residues long. Trimming removed 5 bases from V and 2 bases from J; junction bases left unmatched: 9. The CDR3, as DNA: TGCGCCAGCAGCTCCACGGGACAGCCTCCCTACGAGCAGTACTTC. Encoded protein: CASSSTGQPPYEQYF.